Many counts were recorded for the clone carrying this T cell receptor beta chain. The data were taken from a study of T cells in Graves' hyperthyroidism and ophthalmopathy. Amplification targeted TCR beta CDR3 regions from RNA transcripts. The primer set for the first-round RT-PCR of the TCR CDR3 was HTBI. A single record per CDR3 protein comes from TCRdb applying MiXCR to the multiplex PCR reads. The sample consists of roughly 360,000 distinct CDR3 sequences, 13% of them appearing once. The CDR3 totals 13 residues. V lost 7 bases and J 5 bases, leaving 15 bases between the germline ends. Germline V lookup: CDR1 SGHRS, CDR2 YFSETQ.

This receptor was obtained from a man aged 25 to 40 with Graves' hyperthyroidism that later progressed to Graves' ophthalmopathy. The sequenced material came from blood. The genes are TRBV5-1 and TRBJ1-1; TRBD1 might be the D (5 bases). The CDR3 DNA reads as TGCGCCAGCTGCAACCTCGGGGGAACTGAAGCTTTCTTT. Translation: CASCNLGGTEAFF.